This T cell receptor (beta chain) was profiled in a study of T-cell memory formation after mild COVID-19. The CDR3 consists of 13 residues. Germline V gene sequence: CDR1 SGDLS, CDR2 YYNGEE. Losses at the gene ends were 3 bases for V and 5 bases for J; bases not matched to a gene: 0. TCRdb ran MiXCR on the 5' RACE reads and lists one entry per CDR3 protein. Of 58,000 or so distinct CDR3 sequences in the sample, approximately 30% are singletons; the top ten hold roughly 41%. The chain links TRBV9 to TRBJ2-3; 10 bases align to TRBD2. The sequenced sample was PBMCs or a T cell subset sorted from them (not recorded which). The TCR sequence derives from a man in his late teens or twenties who had mild COVID-19 (a few samples of this study predate the infection). Cell type and time point are not known. The CDR3 sequence: CASSASGRDTQYF. CDR3 bases: TGTGCCAGCAGCGCTAGCGGGAGAGATACGCAGTATTTT.